Reported below is one T cell receptor (beta chain). The antigen is unknown. No treatment had been given to any patient before thyroid surgery. The length of the CDR3 is 14 residues. Germline trimming cut 4 bases from V and 2 bases from J; bases unmatched to any gene: 4. Per germline, CDR1 SEHNR and CDR2 FQNEAQ (reference sequence). The sample originates from a study of metastatic and nonmetastatic thyroid tumors. Study results and limitations: It was reported that TCR beta diversity was significantly higher in malignant thyroid tumors than benign nodules, in blood and tumor.

Under the authors' procedure: Researchers built a distant-metastasis classifier for papillary thyroid cancer that drew on CDR3 differences across clinicopathological groups. MiXCR reprocessed the PCR reads for TCRdb. The V and J calls were not made by the authors but by TCRdb's processing. The sample lists more than 13,000 clones; approximately 32% were seen once. V is TRBV7-9 and J is TRBJ1-2; 7 bases are shared with TRBD1. Sequencing was performed on tumor tissue. This receptor was obtained from a male donor with papillary thyroid cancer or a benign thyroid nodule (not recorded which). Some clones in this sample may be carry-over from other donors' samples. DNA of the CDR3: TGTGCCAGCAGCTCTGGGACAGTGAACTATGGCTACACCTTC. As protein: CASSSGTVNYGYTF. The complete variable domain, with remaining parts taken from reference TRBV7-9 and TRBJ1-2, reads DTGVSQNPRHKITKRGQNVTFRCDPISEHNRLYWYRQTLGQGPEFLTYFQNEAQLEKSRLLSDRFSAERPKGSFSTLEIQRTEQGDSAMYLCASSSGTVNYGYTFGSGTRLTVV.